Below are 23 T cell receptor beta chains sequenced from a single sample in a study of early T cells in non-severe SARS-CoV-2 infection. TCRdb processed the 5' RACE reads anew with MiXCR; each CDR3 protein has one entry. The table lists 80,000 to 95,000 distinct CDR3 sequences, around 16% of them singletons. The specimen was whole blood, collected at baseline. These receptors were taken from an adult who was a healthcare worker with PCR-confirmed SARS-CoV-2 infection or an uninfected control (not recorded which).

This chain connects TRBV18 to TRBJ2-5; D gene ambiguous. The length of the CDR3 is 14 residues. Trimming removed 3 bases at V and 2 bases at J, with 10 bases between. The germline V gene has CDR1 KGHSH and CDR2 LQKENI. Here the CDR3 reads CASSPTEGQETQYF. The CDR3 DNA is TGTGCCAGCTCACCGACGGAAGGACAAGAGACCCAGTACTTC.

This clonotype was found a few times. CDR3 DNA sequence: TGTGCCAGCAGCTTAGGGCCCCATCCCCATACTAGCGGGAGGGTTCTTAACACCGGGGAGCTGTTTTTT. Protein sequence: CASSLGPHPHTSGRVLNTGELFF. J is TRBJ2-2 and V is TRBV7-2; 13 bases map to TRBD2. J gave up 2 bases and V 1 base, and 19 bases lay outside the gene matches. CDR3 length: 23 residues. Germline V gene sequence: CDR1 SGHTA, CDR2 FQGNSA.

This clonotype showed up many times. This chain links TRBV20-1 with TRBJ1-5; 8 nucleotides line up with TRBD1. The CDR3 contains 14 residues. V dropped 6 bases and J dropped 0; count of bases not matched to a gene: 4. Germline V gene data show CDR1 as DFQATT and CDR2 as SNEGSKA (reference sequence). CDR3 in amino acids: CSAGDRLSNQPQHF. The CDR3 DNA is TGCAGTGCGGGGGACAGGCTTAGCAATCAGCCCCAGCATTTT.

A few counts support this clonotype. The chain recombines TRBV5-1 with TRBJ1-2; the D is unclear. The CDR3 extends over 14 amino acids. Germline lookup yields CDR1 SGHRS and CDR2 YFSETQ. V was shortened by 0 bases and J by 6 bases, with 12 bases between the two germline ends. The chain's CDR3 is CASSLVGVFNGYTF. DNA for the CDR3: TGCGCCAGCAGCTTGGTTGGGGTTTTTAATGGCTACACCTTC.

DNA for the CDR3: TGTGCCAGCAGAAACAGGAAAGAGACCCAGTACTTC. It encodes CASRNRKETQYF. The chain carries TRBV6-6 and TRBJ2-5; maybe TRBD1 (5 bases). The ends were cut back, 6 bases at V and 3 bases at J, with 8 bases in the middle. CDR1 is MNHNY and CDR2 is SVGAGI in the germline V gene (reference sequence). There are 12 residues in the CDR3.

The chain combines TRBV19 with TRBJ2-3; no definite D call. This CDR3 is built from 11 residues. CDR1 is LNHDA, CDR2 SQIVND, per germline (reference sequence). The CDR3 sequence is CSTAITDTQYF. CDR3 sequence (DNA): TGTAGTACGGCAATCACAGATACGCAGTATTTT.

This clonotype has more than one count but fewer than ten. CDR3 loop: CSAGGGQTEKLFF. CDR3 DNA sequence: TGCAGCGCGGGAGGCGGACAAACTGAAAAACTGTTTTTT. The chain uses TRBV29-1 and TRBJ1-4, with D perhaps TRBD1 (5 bases). Germline V gives CDR1 SQVTM, CDR2 ANQGSEA. V lost 7 bases, J lost 7 bases, and 16 bases lay in between. The CDR3 has 13 amino acids.

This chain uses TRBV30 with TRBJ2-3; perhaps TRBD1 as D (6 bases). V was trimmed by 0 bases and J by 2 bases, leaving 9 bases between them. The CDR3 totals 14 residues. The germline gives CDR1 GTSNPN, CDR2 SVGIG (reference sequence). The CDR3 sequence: CAWSVQGFTDTQYF. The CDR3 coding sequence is TGTGCCTGGAGTGTACAGGGATTCACAGATACGCAGTATTTT.

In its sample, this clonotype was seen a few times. The CDR3: CASSSTGGNTEAFF. In nucleotides, the CDR3 is TGTGCCAGCAGTTCCACAGGGGGCAACACTGAAGCTTTCTTT. This chain uses TRBV28 with TRBJ1-1, with 9 bases fitting TRBD1. The CDR3 is made up of 14 amino acids. Germline CDR1 reads MDHEN; CDR2 reads SYDVKM. The V and J ends lost 4 bases and 2 bases, in that order; junction bases with no gene match: 2.

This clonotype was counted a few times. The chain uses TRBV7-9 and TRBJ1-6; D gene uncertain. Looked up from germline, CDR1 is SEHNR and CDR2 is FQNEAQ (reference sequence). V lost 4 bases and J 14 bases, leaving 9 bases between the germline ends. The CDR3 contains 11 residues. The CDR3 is CASSSSSALHF. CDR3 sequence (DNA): TGTGCCAGCAGCTCCAGTTCGGCCCTCCACTTT. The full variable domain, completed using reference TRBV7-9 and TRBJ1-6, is DTGVSQNPRHKITKRGQNVTFRCDPISEHNRLYWYRQTLGQGPEFLTYFQNEAQLEKSRLLSDRFSAERPKGSFSTLEIQRTEQGDSAMYLCASSSSSALHFGNGTRLTVT.

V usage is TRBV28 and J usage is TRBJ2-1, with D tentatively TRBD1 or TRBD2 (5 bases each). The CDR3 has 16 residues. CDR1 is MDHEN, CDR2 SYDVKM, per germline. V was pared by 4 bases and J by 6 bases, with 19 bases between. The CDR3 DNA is TGTGCCAGCAGTTGGCCGGGACCCACGGGGATCAATGAGCAGTTCTTC. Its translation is CASSWPGPTGINEQFF.

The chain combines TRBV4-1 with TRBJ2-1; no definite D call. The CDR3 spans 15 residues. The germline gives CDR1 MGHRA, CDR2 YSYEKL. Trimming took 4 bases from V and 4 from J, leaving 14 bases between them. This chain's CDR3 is CASSPSLGIYNEQFF. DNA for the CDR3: TGCGCCAGCAGCCCCTCCCTGGGCATATACAATGAGCAGTTCTTC.

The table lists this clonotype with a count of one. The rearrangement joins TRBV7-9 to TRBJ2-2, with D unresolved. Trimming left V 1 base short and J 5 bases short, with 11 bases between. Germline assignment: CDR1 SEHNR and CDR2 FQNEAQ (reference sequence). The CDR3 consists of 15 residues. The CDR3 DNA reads TGTGCCAGCAGCTTAGAAGACACCGGGACCGGGGAGCTGTTTTTT. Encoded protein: CASSLEDTGTGELFF.

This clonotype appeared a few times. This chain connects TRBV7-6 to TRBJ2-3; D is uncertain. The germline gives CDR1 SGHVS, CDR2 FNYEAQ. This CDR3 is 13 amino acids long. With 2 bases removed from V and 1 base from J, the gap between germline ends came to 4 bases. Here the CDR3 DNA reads TGTGCCAGCAGCTTATACGGCACAGATACGCAGTATTTT. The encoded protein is CASSLYGTDTQYF. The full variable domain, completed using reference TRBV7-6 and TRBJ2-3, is GAGVSQSPRYKVTKRGQDVALRCDPISGHVSLYWYRQALGQGPEFLTYFNYEAQQDKSGLPNDRFSAERPEGSISTLTIQRTEQRDSAMYRCASSLYGTDTQYFGPGTRLTVL.

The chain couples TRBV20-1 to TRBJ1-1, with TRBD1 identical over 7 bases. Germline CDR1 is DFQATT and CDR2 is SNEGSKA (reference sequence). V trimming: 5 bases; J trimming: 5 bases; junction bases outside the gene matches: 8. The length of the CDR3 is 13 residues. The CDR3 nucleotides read TGCAGTGCTGGGAGACAGGGAGAAACTGAAGCTTTCTTT. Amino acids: CSAGRQGETEAFF.

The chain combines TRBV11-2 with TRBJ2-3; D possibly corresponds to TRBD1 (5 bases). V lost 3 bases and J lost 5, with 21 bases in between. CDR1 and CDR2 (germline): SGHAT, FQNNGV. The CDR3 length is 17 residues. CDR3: CASSLGHRTRLKDTQYF. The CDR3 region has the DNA TGTGCCAGCAGCTTGGGGCATCGGACACGGCTGAAAGATACGCAGTATTTT.

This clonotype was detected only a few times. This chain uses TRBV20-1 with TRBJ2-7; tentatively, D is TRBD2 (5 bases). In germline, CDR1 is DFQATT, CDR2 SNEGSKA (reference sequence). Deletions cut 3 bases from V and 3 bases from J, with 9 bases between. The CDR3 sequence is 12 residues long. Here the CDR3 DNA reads TGCAGTGCTAGCAAGAGGGACTACGAGCAGTACTTC. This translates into CSASKRDYEQYF.

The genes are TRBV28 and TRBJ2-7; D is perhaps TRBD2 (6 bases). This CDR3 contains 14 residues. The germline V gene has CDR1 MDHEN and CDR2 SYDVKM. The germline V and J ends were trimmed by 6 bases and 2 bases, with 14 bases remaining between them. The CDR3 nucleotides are TGTGCCAGCAGAACGGGAGCCTATGCCTACGAGCAGTACTTC. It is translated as CASRTGAYAYEQYF.

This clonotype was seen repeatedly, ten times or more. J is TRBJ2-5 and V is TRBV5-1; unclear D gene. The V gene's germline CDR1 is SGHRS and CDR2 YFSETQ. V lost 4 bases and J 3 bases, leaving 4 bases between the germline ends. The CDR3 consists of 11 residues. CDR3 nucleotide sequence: TGCGCCAGCAGCGCGGAAGAGACCCAGTACTTC. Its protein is CASSAEETQYF.

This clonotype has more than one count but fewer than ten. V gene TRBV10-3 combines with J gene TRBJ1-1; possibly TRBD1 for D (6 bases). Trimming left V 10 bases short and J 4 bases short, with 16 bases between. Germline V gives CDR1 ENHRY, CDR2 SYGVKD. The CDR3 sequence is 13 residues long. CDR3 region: CASGGGLLTEAFF. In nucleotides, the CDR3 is TGTGCCAGCGGAGGGGGATTACTCACTGAAGCTTTCTTT.

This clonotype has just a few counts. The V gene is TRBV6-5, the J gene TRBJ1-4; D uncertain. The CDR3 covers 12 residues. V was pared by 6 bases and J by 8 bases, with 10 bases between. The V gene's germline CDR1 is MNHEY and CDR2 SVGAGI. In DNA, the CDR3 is TGTGCCAGCAGATCTCGGACGGAAAAACTGTTTTTT. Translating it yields CASRSRTEKLFF.

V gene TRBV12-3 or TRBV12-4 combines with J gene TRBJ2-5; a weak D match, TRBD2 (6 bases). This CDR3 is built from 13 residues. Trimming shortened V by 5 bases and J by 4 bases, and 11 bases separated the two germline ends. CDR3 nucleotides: TGTGCCAGCAGTCGACTAGACGGAGAGACCCAGTACTTC. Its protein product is CASSRLDGETQYF.

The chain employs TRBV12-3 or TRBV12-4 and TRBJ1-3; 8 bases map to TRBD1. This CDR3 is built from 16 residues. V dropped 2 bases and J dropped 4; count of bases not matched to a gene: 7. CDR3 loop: CASSLPQGARGNTIYF. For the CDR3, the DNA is TGTGCCAGCAGTTTACCCCAGGGGGCAAGAGGAAACACCATATATTTT.